The 3 T cell receptor beta chains in this list originate from one sample, sequenced in a study of blood T cell repertoires in COVID-19. The data were produced by immunoSEQ multiplex PCR, yet TCRdb's version contains in-frame clones alone and is incomplete. This table has about 480,000 clones, around 87% appearing once. The material sequenced was PBMCs or T cells enriched from blood (not recorded which). All receptors derive from a woman between 35 and 50 years old who had recovered from COVID-19.

V gene TRBV7-2 combines with J gene TRBJ1-1, with 9 positions matching TRBD1. The length of the CDR3 is 15 residues. After removal of 2 bases from V and 5 bases from J, the junction contained 6 bases not matched to a gene. Germline CDR1 SGHTA, CDR2 FQGNSA. The CDR3 loop reads CASSLTSDRGTEAFF. Written as DNA, the CDR3 is TGTGCCAGCAGCTTAACATCAGACAGGGGGACTGAAGCTTTCTTT.

The genes are TRBV9 and TRBJ2-1; weak D call: TRBD1 (5 bases). V lost 2 bases and J 8 bases, leaving 14 bases between the germline ends. This CDR3 comprises 14 residues. Per germline, CDR1 SGDLS and CDR2 YYNGEE. The CDR3 bases are TGTGCCAGCAGCGTCATAGGGGCGTCGGATGAGCAGTTCTTC. Protein product: CASSVIGASDEQFF.

The rearrangement links TRBV5-6 to TRBJ2-5; 7 bases align to TRBD1. V lost 2 bases, J lost 2 bases, and 12 bases stayed unmatched. The CDR3 length is 17 residues. The germline gives CDR1 SGHDT, CDR2 YYEEEE. CDR3: CASSLQGQFVQQETQYF. The CDR3 bases are TGTGCCAGCAGCTTACAGGGGCAGTTTGTGCAACAAGAGACCCAGTACTTC.